Ten or more counts support the clone carrying this TCR beta chain. Germline assignment: CDR1 DFQATT and CDR2 SNEGSKA (reference sequence). The CDR3 is 12 amino acids. The ends were cut back, 4 bases at V and 4 bases at J, with 10 bases in the middle. TRAV- and TRBV-specific primers, spanning alpha and beta chains, primed first-strand cDNA. TCRs were put through around 20 PCR cycles of amplification with Phusion. A constant-region primer and the V-primer adapter served as the primer pair. A single record per CDR3 protein comes from TCRdb applying MiXCR to the reads. The sample carries 70,000 to 95,000 distinct CDR3 sequences, about a sixth recorded once. The record originates from a study of low-dose radiotherapy and immunotherapy resistance in tumors. Whole-study context: In Cohort 2, 1 Gy per fraction was delivered every two weeks, for a total of 13 Gy over 26 weeks.

Time point defined: before trial treatment. This clonotype originated in a male donor with prostate cancer. The sequenced sample was PBMCs, obtained before treatment. The rearrangement uses TRBV20-1 and TRBJ1-2; tentative D call: TRBD1 (5 bases). As DNA, the CDR3 is TGCAGTGCTACGGCGGGACCCTATGGCTACACCTTC. It specifies CSATAGPYGYTF.